The T cell receptor (beta chain) described here comes from a study of regulatory T cells in long-lasting Graves disease. Study-wide findings and caveats: The researchers studied only peripheral blood, not thyroid tissue. Patients with persistent disease showed a bias toward TRBV28, TRBJ1-2 and TRBJ2-5.

Library construction for TCR beta used iRepertoire HTBI primers and Arm-PCR of CDR3 regions. MiXCR was run by TCRdb on the multiplex PCR reads, yielding one entry per CDR3 protein. The sample includes some 450,000 distinct CDR3 sequences, about 25% seen only once; the top ten take approximately 26%. CDR1 is SGDLS and CDR2 is YYNGEE in the germline V gene. CDR3 size: 15 residues. The ends lost 0 bases at V and 4 bases at J; junction bases unmatched: 4. Concerning this clonotype itself: What it binds is not known.

Time point denoted: persistent/refractory GD, antithyroid drugs over 5 years with positive TRAb. PBMCs provided the RNA from which the TCR library was made. Peripheral blood, about 9 milliliters of it, was drawn into EDTA tubes. The sequenced sample was peripheral blood mononuclear cells (PBMCs), obtained when the disease was refractory, from a patient treated with antithyroid drugs. The rearrangement uses TRBV9 and TRBJ2-5; 9 bases map to TRBD1. The receptor's source is a female donor with Graves disease. The CDR3 DNA sequence: TGTGCCAGCAGCGTAGTACAGGGGGCTTTAGAGACCCAGTACTTC. This encodes CASSVVQGALETQYF.